A single count supports the clone carrying this TCR beta chain. The sample carries other DNA sequences with the same CDR3. This sample stems from a study of T cells in tumors after PD-1 blockade. Assay used: immunoSEQ multiplex PCR; TCRdb lists only in-frame clones, some missing. The sample gives just under 65,000 clones, under 80% of which show up once; 4.7% is in the top ten. Germline V gene sequence: CDR1 GTSNPN, CDR2 SVGIG (reference sequence). Trimming shortened V by 2 bases and J by 0 bases, and 9 bases separated the two germline ends. The CDR3 has 14 amino acids. This sample comprised PBMCs, obtained after anti-PD-1 treatment. The V and J genes are TRBV30 and TRBJ2-3; D unclear. This receptor was taken from a human donor with basal cell carcinoma. As DNA, the CDR3 is TGTGCCTGGAGTCGTGGCCGTAGCACAGATACGCAGTATTTT. Translating gives CAWSRGRSTDTQYF.